The clone carrying this T cell receptor (beta chain) appeared many times. Its antigen is still unknown. The junction departs from the called germline gene at one end, perhaps through a read error. The CDR3 has 16 residues. The germline V gene has CDR1 SSHAT and CDR2 FNYEAQ (reference sequence). TCRdb ran MiXCR on the 5' RACE reads and lists one entry per CDR3 protein. The sample consists of some 240,000 distinct CDR3 sequences, around 4.9% of them appearing once. This sample is part of a study of T cells after yellow fever vaccination. Points from the study as a whole: When the response was secondary, it was weaker but reached its peak faster, day 5 versus 15. FACS-sorted repertoires could contain abundant clonotypes contaminating from the bulk population.

V gene TRBV7-7 combines with J gene TRBJ2-5; TRBD2 matches 9 bases. The sequences come from CD4+ T cells sorted from PBMCs, collected on the day of the yellow fever booster vaccination. The source is a man aged 18-30 years who received the YFV17D yellow fever vaccine. The CDR3 DNA reads as TGTGCTAGCAGCTTAGGAGCGGGGGGCCGTGGGGAGACCCAGTACTTC. Its translation is CASSLGAGGRGETQYF.